This section outlines one T cell receptor beta chain sequence together with its context. The sample holds many counts of this clonotype. Its specific antigen is unknown. The sample holds no much larger clone one base away, and base qualities are not on file. This record belongs to a study of regulatory T cells in long-lasting Graves disease (dated by TCRdb to about 2021). Some background on the complete study: Antithyroid drugs had been taken for less than 3 months by newly diagnosed Graves' disease patients. This study used TCR sequencing and RNA sequencing of peripheral blood to compare persistent Graves' disease patients against newly diagnosed Graves' disease patients. The study was conducted in China and was registered as a clinical trial. A total of around 35 samples underwent TCR sequencing, from 13 patients with persistent Graves' disease and approximately 20 patients with newly diagnosed Graves' disease. Overall study outcomes, separate from this receptor: TRBV28, TRBJ1-2 and TRBJ2-5 were preferentially used in persistent disease, while TRBV20-1 and TRBJ2-1 were favored in newly diagnosed disease. Only the TCR beta chain was sequenced and analyzed. Lower TCR Shannon entropy and fewer highly expanded clones were observed in persistent Graves' disease patients than in newly diagnosed patients, which suggested clonal expansion. Patients with persistent disease shared more public clonotypes (about 3,000) than newly diagnosed patients did (around 930). The authors acknowledged the small sample size as a limitation that may reduce accuracy. Only peripheral blood was studied, because thyroid tissue, the primary lesion, was inaccessible.

The cysteine opens and the phenylalanine closes a CDR3 of 14 amino acids. Just the 42-base CDR3 DNA is kept, in frame starting at base 1. Deletion took 3 bases off V and 4 bases off J, with a span of 9 bases between the germline ends. Library construction relied on multiplex PCR. Sequencing was carried out with an Illumina HiSeq 4000. CDR3 regions were amplified by Arm-PCR with iRepertoire HTBI primers to construct TCR beta libraries. Before sequencing, the PCR products went through gel purification. In the paper's pipeline: Across samples, 60 to 80 TRBV and 13 to 15 TRBJ segments were identified and used for gene usage analysis of CDR3 amino acid clonotypes. Filtered high-quality paired reads were merged into contigs using COPE and FqMerger. Contigs were aligned with BLAST to IMGT TRBV, TRBD and TRBJ reference genes, and CDR3 was defined per IMGT. Clonotypes above 0.1% frequency were classified as highly expanded clones. Repertoire diversity was measured by Shannon entropy, and V-J evenness by the Gini coefficient. A clonotype was considered public if more than one individual shared it. TCRdb reran the public reads through fastp at Q25 and MiXCR, keeping productive beta chains. Every CDR3 protein is listed once, alongside the most common genes and DNA of its rows. The V and J calls, along with clone size, are taken from TCRdb and not from the paper's own processing. The table for this sample lists 320,000 or so distinct CDR3 sequences; about 20% of them were counted only once. Less than 40% of the sample is in the top ten clones.

Explained via the paper, the time point label denotes: newly diagnosed GD, antithyroid drugs for less than 3 months. RNA was extracted from PBMCs in TRIzol for both TCR sequencing and RNA sequencing. Graves' disease was diagnosed according to American Thyroid Association guidelines. Recruitment of patients was carried out at an endocrinology department in Xi'an, China. Each patient gave 7.5 to 10 milliliters of peripheral blood, collected in an EDTA anticoagulant tube. PBMCs were isolated by Ficoll Paque Plus density gradient separation without further T cell sorting. An Agilent 2100 Bioanalyzer and agarose gel were used to check RNA quality, while a NanoDrop 2000 measured RNA concentration.

Sample: peripheral blood mononuclear cells (PBMCs), taken at new diagnosis, from a patient treated with antithyroid drugs. This clonotype originated in a female donor with Graves disease. The chain is made from TRBV12-3 or TRBV12-4 and TRBJ1-4; TRBD1 is a weak D gene call, 6 bases matching. For the CDR3, the sequence is CASSFLDSNEKLFF. The DNA sequence is given as TGTGCCAGCAGTTTCCTGGACAGTAATGAAAAACTGTTTTTT.